A single sample gave rise to the 19 T cell receptor beta chains below, sequenced in a study of regulatory T cells in long-lasting Graves disease. Regarding time point: newly diagnosed GD, antithyroid drugs for less than 3 months. After RNA was extracted from PBMCs, the TCR library was made from it. To make TCR beta libraries, researchers used iRepertoire HTBI primers and Arm-PCR of CDR3 regions. Via MiXCR, TCRdb re-called the multiplex PCR reads, giving one row per CDR3 protein. The table records some 230,000 distinct CDR3 sequences, about 18% of them present only once. Specimen: peripheral blood mononuclear cells (PBMCs), collected at new diagnosis, from a patient treated with antithyroid drugs. The receptor set was obtained from a female donor with Graves disease.

The V gene is TRBV19, the J gene TRBJ2-7; the match to TRBD2 covers 10 bases. V trimming: 5 bases; J trimming: 9 bases; junction bases outside the gene matches: 16. The CDR3 consists of 16 residues. The germline V gene has CDR1 LNHDA and CDR2 SQIVND (reference sequence). CDR3 region: CASSLLVAGGPEGQYF. The CDR3 coding sequence is TGTGCCAGTAGTCTCCTGGTAGCGGGAGGCCCCGAGGGGCAGTACTTC. Full variable domain (remainder filled in from reference TRBV19 and TRBJ2-7): DGGITQSPKYLFRKEGQNVTLSCEQNLNHDAMYWYRQDPGQGLRLIYYSQIVNDFQKGDIAEGYSVSREKKESFPLTVTSAQKNPTAFYLCASSLLVAGGPEGQYFGPGTRLTVT.

Many counts were recorded for this clonotype. The chain couples TRBV7-9 to TRBJ2-7, with TRBD2 as a possible D gene (5 bases). Germline V lookup: CDR1 SEHNR, CDR2 FQNEAQ (reference sequence). V shed 1 base and J shed 0 bases, with 10 bases lying between them. The CDR3 length is 15 residues. Here the CDR3 DNA reads TGTGCCAGCAGCTTAGAGTTGGGGAGCTCCTACGAGCAGTACTTC. This translates into CASSLELGSSYEQYF.

This clonotype was found many times. The rearrangement links TRBV6-1 to TRBJ1-1, with a possible D match to TRBD1 (5 bases). There are 15 residues in the CDR3. V lost 6 bases and J lost 0, with 14 bases in between. CDR1 MNHNS and CDR2 SASEGT come from the germline V gene. The CDR3 region has the DNA TGTGCCAGCAGCTTACTACAGGAGATGAACACTGAAGCTTTCTTT. Translated: CASSLLQEMNTEAFF.

This clonotype was detected ten times or more. The chain recombines TRBV3-1 with TRBJ2-1; D is undetermined. Trimming pared 4 bases from V and 0 bases from J, leaving 10 bases between. Germline V gene lookup returns CDR1 LGHDT and CDR2 YNNKEL (reference sequence). CDR3 length: 15 amino acids. This CDR3 is CASSPSTSSYNEQFF. The CDR3 nucleotides read TGTGCCAGCAGCCCATCTACCAGCTCCTACAATGAGCAGTTCTTC.

This clonotype was recorded many times. This chain connects TRBV12-3 or TRBV12-4 to TRBJ1-1, with D possibly being TRBD1 (5 bases). With 5 bases removed from V and 5 bases from J, the gap between germline ends came to 12 bases. CDR3 length: 13 amino acids. CDR3 nucleotide sequence: TGTGCCAGCAGTAGGTGGGGGGGGACTGAAGCTTTCTTT. It codes for CASSRWGGTEAFF.

This clonotype has at least ten counts. V and J are TRBV2 and TRBJ1-4, with D hard to call. The germline V and J ends were trimmed by 5 bases and 3 bases, with 7 bases remaining between them. The germline V gene encodes CDR1 SNHLY and CDR2 FYNNEI. This CDR3 comprises 13 residues. Here the CDR3 DNA reads TGTGCCAGCAGTCGGGCGCCTAATGAAAAACTGTTTTTT. It yields the protein CASSRAPNEKLFF.

V is TRBV20-1 and J is TRBJ2-7; possible D gene TRBD2, 5 bases. Germline V gives CDR1 DFQATT, CDR2 SNEGSKA (reference sequence). The germline V and J ends were trimmed by 0 bases and 2 bases, with 14 bases remaining between them. This CDR3 contains 15 residues. The CDR3 here is CSARDAALGAYEQYF. The CDR3 bases are TGCAGTGCTAGAGACGCAGCGCTCGGGGCCTACGAGCAGTACTTC.

This clonotype was detected ten times or more. The V and J genes are TRBV28 and TRBJ2-1; no clear D. Trimming took 3 bases from V and 7 from J, leaving 4 bases between them. Germline V CDR1 and CDR2: MDHEN, SYDVKM. The CDR3 consists of 11 residues. CDR3 region: CASSLRNEQFF. The DNA of the CDR3 is TGTGCCAGCAGTTTGAGGAATGAGCAGTTCTTC.

This clonotype was counted many times. V and J are TRBV28 and TRBJ1-1; D is uncertain. The CDR3 covers 15 residues. The V gene's germline CDR1 is MDHEN and CDR2 SYDVKM. The V end was cut by 3 bases, the J end by 1 base, with 12 bases between. The CDR3 protein is CASSFPHERNTEAFF. Written as DNA, the CDR3 is TGTGCCAGCAGTTTCCCCCATGAGAGGAACACTGAAGCTTTCTTT.

This clonotype has ten or more counts. This rearrangement joins TRBV28 to TRBJ2-3; D might be TRBD1 (6 bases). This CDR3 region has 14 residues. The V end was cut by 5 bases, the J end by 2 bases, with 11 bases between. CDR1 MDHEN and CDR2 SYDVKM come from the germline V gene. Here the CDR3 reads CASSGSGATDTQYF. In DNA, the CDR3 is TGTGCCAGCAGTGGCTCAGGGGCCACAGATACGCAGTATTTT.

In its sample, this clonotype was seen a few times. The chain combines TRBV28 with TRBJ2-7; D is perhaps TRBD1 or TRBD2 (6 bases each). CDR3 length: 15 amino acids. V lost 8 bases, J lost 5 bases, and 22 bases lay in between. The germline CDR1 and CDR2 sequences are MDHEN and SYDVKM. Here the CDR3 DNA reads TGTGCCAGCGAGGGCGTGGGGGGCGCCCGGGACGAGCAGTACTTC. Translated, it gives CASEGVGGARDEQYF.

Turning to this clonotype: This may come from a read error, since a much larger clone is one base off. The chain uses TRBV6-4 and TRBJ1-2, with a tentative D call TRBD1 (5 bases). This CDR3 is built from 19 residues. Germline values: CDR1 MRHNA, CDR2 SNTAGT. The CDR3 DNA sequence: TGTGCCAGCACTGACTTTCCCCCCGGTTGGCAGGGAAGTTTCTATGGCTACACCTTC. Its protein product is CASTDFPPGWQGSFYGYTF.

There are many counts of this clonotype. The V gene is TRBV29-1, the J gene TRBJ1-1; TRBD1 matches 7 bases. V was clipped by 6 bases and J by 0 bases; unmatched bases: 4. The CDR3 spans 13 residues. CDR1 is SQVTM and CDR2 is ANQGSEA in the germline V gene. CDR3 protein: CSVLDRVNTEAFF. CDR3 nucleotide sequence: TGCAGCGTCCTAGACAGGGTGAACACTGAAGCTTTCTTT.

This clonotype was counted at least ten times. The chain joins TRBV20-1 to TRBJ2-7, with D possibly being TRBD1 (6 bases). Germline loops: CDR1 DFQATT, CDR2 SNEGSKA (reference sequence). V gave up 6 bases and J gave up 4 bases, with 10 bases separating them. The CDR3 is 11 amino acids. The CDR3 coding sequence is TGCAGTGCGAATCAGGGGTACGAGCAGTACTTC. Its translation: CSANQGYEQYF.

This clonotype was detected ten times or more. The chain combines TRBV7-2 with TRBJ2-7; 9 nucleotides match TRBD1. This CDR3 is built from 14 residues. V trimming: 5 bases; J trimming: 6 bases; junction bases outside the gene matches: 8. CDR1 is SGHTA, CDR2 FQGNSA, per germline. The CDR3 bases are TGTGCCAGCAGCACCCGGGACAGGGTGGTCGAGCAGTACTTC. It codes for CASSTRDRVVEQYF.

This sequence joins TRBV12-3 or TRBV12-4 and TRBJ1-2; maybe TRBD1 (5 bases). The CDR3 is made up of 12 amino acids. Trimming shortened V by 6 bases and J by 8 bases, and 13 bases separated the two germline ends. CDR3 bases: TGTGCCAGCAGGGGGGGGGGGGAAGGCTACACCTTC. Translated, it gives CASRGGGEGYTF.

This clonotype was seen many times. The chain employs TRBV2 and TRBJ2-1; D perhaps matches TRBD2 (6 bases). The germline CDR1 and CDR2 sequences are SNHLY and FYNNEI. This CDR3 is built from 13 residues. Between the trimmed V and J ends, which lost 8 bases and 6 bases, there was a span of 14 bases. CDR3 coding DNA: TGTGCCAGCGGGGACTTGGGTGGCAATGAGCAGTTCTTC. The encoded protein is CASGDLGGNEQFF. Supplemented by reference TRBV2 and TRBJ2-1, the full variable domain reads EPEVTQTPSHQVTQMGQEVILRCVPISNHLYFYWYRQILGQKVEFLVSFYNNEISEKSEIFDDQFSVERPDGSNFTLKIRSTKLEDSAMYFCASGDLGGNEQFFGPGTRLTVL.

This clonotype was seen many times. The CDR3 sequence: CSARDRLAYEQYF. Here the CDR3 DNA reads TGCAGTGCTAGAGATCGGCTCGCCTACGAGCAGTACTTC. The J gene is TRBJ2-7, the V gene TRBV20-1; D not resolved. The CDR3 consists of 13 residues. Germline values: CDR1 DFQATT, CDR2 SNEGSKA (reference sequence). Between the trimmed V and J ends, which lost 0 bases and 2 bases, there was a span of 8 bases.

The chain links TRBV11-2 to TRBJ1-1, with D uncertain. V was shortened by 3 bases and J by 1 base, with 6 bases between the two germline ends. The CDR3 runs 13 residues. CDR1 is SGHAT, CDR2 FQNNGV, per germline. The CDR3 is CASSFIRNTEAFF. CDR3 nucleotide sequence: TGTGCCAGCAGCTTTATTCGGAACACTGAAGCTTTCTTT.